Listed below are T cell receptor beta chains from one sample, sequenced in a study of OX40 agonist ivuxolimab in advanced cancers. Assay used: immunoSEQ multiplex PCR; TCRdb lists only in-frame clones, some missing. This table holds tens of thousands of clones, over 65% found once. The sample here was CD4+ or CD8+ T cells sorted from blood, taken in a trial of the OX40 agonist ivuxolimab. The receptors shown here come from an adult with an advanced solid tumor such as melanoma, head and neck, liver or kidney cancer. CDR3s include the opening cysteine and the closing phenylalanine or tryptophan. A D gene is named only where the DNA matches it firmly. Where a row states a size, it is once, few, many or the class of an expanded clone; other rows omit it.

j_call clone_size v_call d_call cdr3_aa cdr3_nt
TRBJ2-7 . TRBV10-2 . CASRGDSYEQYF TGCGCCAGCAGGGGGGACTCCTACGAGCAGTACTTC
TRBJ1-1 . TRBV7-6 TRBD1 CASSPRQGDDTEAFF TGTGCCAGCAGCCCACGACAGGGCGATGACACTGAAGCTTTCTTT
TRBJ2-1 . TRBV7-2 TRBD1 CASSYGTGGHEQFF TGTGCCAGCAGCTACGGGACAGGGGGCCATGAGCAGTTCTTC
TRBJ1-2 . TRBV5-1 TRBD1 CASSSQGRDGYTF TGCGCCAGCAGCTCACAGGGGAGGGATGGCTACACCTTC
TRBJ2-1 . TRBV7-9 . CASSLVSNEQFF TGTGCCAGCAGCTTAGTGAGCAATGAGCAGTTCTTC
TRBJ2-7 once TRBV6-1 . CASSSGRSDYEQYF TGTGCCAGCAGCTCGGGACGTTCTGACTACGAGCAGTACTTC
TRBJ1-5 . TRBV28 . CASSPINQPQHF TGTGCCAGCAGCCCTATCAATCAGCCCCAGCATTTT
TRBJ1-2 . TRBV7-9 . CASSLGTVHNYGYTF TGTGCCAGCAGCTTAGGTACAGTCCATAACTATGGCTACACCTTC
TRBJ2-7 . TRBV6-5 TRBD1 CASSPTTGLAEEQYF TGTGCCAGCAGCCCGACGACAGGGTTGGCAGAAGAGCAGTACTTC
TRBJ2-7 . TRBV7-3 TRBD1 CASSTGTAVGEQYF TGTGCCAGCAGCACAGGGACAGCGGTGGGAGAGCAGTACTTC
TRBJ2-1 . TRBV7-2 TRBD2 CASSTGLAGYNEQFF TGTGCCAGCAGCACTGGACTAGCGGGGTACAATGAGCAGTTCTTC
TRBJ2-7 . TRBV7-3 . CASSAYRDEQYF TGTGCCAGCAGCGCCTACAGGGACGAGCAGTACTTC
TRBJ1-5 . TRBV9 TRBD1 CASSPGTGEGNQPQHF TGTGCCAGCAGCCCCGGGACAGGGGAGGGCAATCAGCCCCAGCATTTT
TRBJ2-5 . TRBV2 . CASRWQGGRETQYF TGTGCCAGTCGTTGGCAGGGAGGAAGGGAGACCCAGTACTTC
TRBJ1-1 . TRBV27 . CASSSSPDPDTEAFF TGTGCCAGCAGTTCTTCCCCGGATCCGGACACTGAAGCTTTCTTT
TRBJ2-2 . TRBV18 TRBD2 CASSPGLAGVTGELFF TGTGCCAGCTCACCCGGACTAGCGGGGGTGACCGGGGAGCTGTTTTTT
TRBJ1-5 . TRBV19 . CASRPSIGNQPQHF TGTGCCAGTAGGCCGAGTATTGGCAATCAGCCCCAGCATTTT
TRBJ2-1 . TRBV9 . CASSVGGRGYNEQFF TGTGCCAGCAGCGTAGGGGGCCGGGGCTACAATGAGCAGTTCTTC
TRBJ1-1 few TRBV19 TRBD1 CASSITRDRGRRTEAFF TGTGCCAGTAGTATAACCCGGGACAGGGGGCGCCGGACTGAAGCTTTCTTT
TRBJ2-7 few TRBV5-6 TRBD1 CASSLGTGTEQYF TGTGCCAGCAGCTTAGGGACAGGGACCGAGCAGTACTTC
TRBJ1-1 . TRBV7-9 . CASSAPGGSEAFF TGTGCCAGCAGCGCCCCGGGGGGAAGTGAAGCTTTCTTT
TRBJ2-7 . TRBV9 . CASSVGVGASYEQYF TGTGCCAGCAGCGTAGGGGTAGGGGCCTCCTACGAGCAGTACTTC
TRBJ2-5 medium-sized TRBV6-5 . CASSWRGHQETQYF TGTGCCAGCAGTTGGAGAGGCCACCAAGAGACCCAGTACTTC
TRBJ1-2 medium-sized TRBV11-2 . CASSLEVAYGYTF TGTGCCAGCAGCTTAGAGGTCGCCTATGGCTACACCTTC
TRBJ2-1 few TRBV7-2 TRBD2 CASSLVPGRNNEQFF TGTGCCAGCAGCTTAGTTCCCGGGAGGAACAATGAGCAGTTCTTC
TRBJ1-1 few TRBV20-1 . CSARTSEAFF TGCAGTGCTAGGACATCTGAAGCTTTCTTT
TRBJ1-2 . TRBV7-9 TRBD1 CASSQVGQGAYGYTF TGTGCCAGCAGCCAAGTAGGACAGGGTGCATATGGCTACACCTTC
TRBJ2-7 . TRBV7-2 . CASSFPGHPYEQYF TGTGCCAGCAGCTTTCCGGGACACCCCTACGAGCAGTACTTC
TRBJ1-2 . TRBV9 TRBD1 CASSVETGETVNYGYTF TGTGCCAGCAGCGTAGAGACAGGGGAAACGGTTAACTATGGCTACACCTTC
TRBJ2-7 once TRBV18 . CASSLRQASYEQYF TGTGCCAGCTCTCTCCGACAGGCTAGCTACGAGCAGTACTTC
TRBJ2-1 few TRBV4-1 TRBD1 CASSQALTGTPMGNEQFF TGCGCCAGCAGCCAAGCTCTGACAGGGACCCCTATGGGCAATGAGCAGTTCTTC
TRBJ2-3 few TRBV10-3 . CAIGGTGLSTDTQYF TGTGCCATCGGGGGTACAGGGTTGAGCACAGATACGCAGTATTTT
TRBJ2-7 . TRBV25-1 . CASSESDSPYEQYF TGTGCCAGCAGTGAATCGGACAGCCCCTACGAGCAGTACTTC
TRBJ1-5 . TRBV30 . CAWSWGGNQPQHF TGTGCCTGGAGTTGGGGGGGGAATCAGCCCCAGCATTTT
TRBJ2-7 . TRBV7-2 . CASSFYKGQGYEQYF TGTGCCAGCAGTTTTTATAAGGGTCAGGGTTACGAGCAGTACTTC
TRBJ2-7 . TRBV11-2 . CASSSGGGTGEQYF TGTGCCAGCAGCTCAGGGGGGGGCACAGGGGAGCAGTACTTC
TRBJ2-3 . TRBV14 TRBD2 CASSLRLAGGPADTQYF TGTGCCAGCAGCCTCCGACTAGCGGGGGGGCCGGCAGATACGCAGTATTTT